The rows below give T cell receptor beta chains drawn from one sample of a study of beta chain features in type 1 diabetes. Data came from immunoSEQ multiplex PCR; TCRdb stores just in-frame clones and leaves some out. Here the sample spans 630,000 or so clones, over 12% being singletons. What was sequenced was naive CD4+ T cells from blood. These receptors were collected from a man aged 18 to 35 with type 1 diabetes. Both conserved end residues are part of each CDR3. Fields, in order: CDR3 DNA, CDR3 protein, V gene, D gene, J gene, clone size. The D gene is left open where the match is weak. Size is stated for part of the rows, as once, few or many counts, or as a class when the clone is expanded.

TGTGCCAGCAGCAACGTTTCCGCCAGCCATCGACTAGCGGGGGGGGACCTTAGAAGGAATGAGCAGTTCTTC	CASSNVSASHRLAGGDLRRNEQFF	TRBV21-1	-	TRBJ2-1	-
TGTGCCAGCCGTGGAGAGGGGTATAATTCACCCCTCCACTTT	CASRGEGYNSPLHF	TRBV7-3	-	TRBJ1-6	-
TGCGCCAGCAGCCACCGCCCCTGGGCAGATACGCAGTATTTT	CASSHRPWADTQYF	TRBV4-3	-	TRBJ2-3	-
TGTGCCAGCAGCTTAGGTCAACTAGGGAACACAGATACGCAGTATTTT	CASSLGQLGNTDTQYF	TRBV7-6	-	TRBJ2-3	-
TGTGCCAGCCGTAACAGGGTGACGGACACTGAAGCTTTCTTT	CASRNRVTDTEAFF	TRBV2	-	TRBJ1-1	few
TGTGCCAGTAGTCCGGGACATTTCACAGATACGCAGTATTTT	CASSPGHFTDTQYF	TRBV19	-	TRBJ2-3	-
TGTGCCAGCAGATGGGACAGGGGCTGGGATGAAAAACTGTTTTTT	CASRWDRGWDEKLFF	TRBV2	TRBD1	TRBJ1-4	-
TGTGCCAGCTCACCTACCCCTAGCACAGATACGCAGTATTTT	CASSPTPSTDTQYF	TRBV18	-	TRBJ2-3	-
TGCGCCAGCAGCCCGGGACAGGGAGCGAATGAGCAGTTCTTC	CASSPGQGANEQFF	TRBV5-1	TRBD1	TRBJ2-1	few
TGTGCCAGCAATCGACTAGCGGGAGGGTTCAATGAGCAGTTCTTC	CASNRLAGGFNEQFF	TRBV14	TRBD2	TRBJ2-1	few
TGTGCCAGCAGCCAAACAGGGAACTCCTACGAGCAGTACTTC	CASSQTGNSYEQYF	TRBV7-2	-	TRBJ2-7	-
TGTGCCTGGGGGACAGGAAGCTCTGGAAACACCATATATTTT	CAWGTGSSGNTIYF	TRBV30	TRBD1	TRBJ1-3	-
TGCAGCGTCCGCACCGGGGTGCGCGGAAGCGAGCAGTACTTC	CSVRTGVRGSEQYF	TRBV29-1	-	TRBJ2-7	few
TGTGCCTGCTCCACAGGGAGCGGCTACACCTTC	CACSTGSGYTF	TRBV30	-	TRBJ1-2	-
TGTGCCAGCAGCCGAGACAGTCCCCTGGAGAACACTGAAGCTTTCTTT	CASSRDSPLENTEAFF	TRBV5-4	-	TRBJ1-1	few
TGCGCCAGCAGCTCGAGGACTAGATATCAAGAGACCCAGTACTTC	CASSSRTRYQETQYF	TRBV5-1	TRBD2	TRBJ2-5	-
TGTGCCAGCAGCTTAGGTAGCGGGGGCCACTCGGAGACCCAGTACTTC	CASSLGSGGHSETQYF	TRBV7-9	TRBD2	TRBJ2-5	few
TGTGCCAGCAGCTCGACTACCCTAGCGGGAGGAGTAAATGAGCAGTTCTTC	CASSSTTLAGGVNEQFF	TRBV11-2	TRBD2	TRBJ2-1	-
TGTGCCAGCAGCAAAGAGGGGGGCGGACAGGGTAAAGAGACCCAGTACTTC	CASSKEGGGQGKETQYF	TRBV21-1	-	TRBJ2-5	-
TGTGCCTGGAATCCTGAATATAGAGAGACCCAGTACTTC	CAWNPEYRETQYF	TRBV30	-	TRBJ2-5	-
TGTGCCATCAGTGAAAGGACCGACAATGAGCAGTTCTTC	CAISERTDNEQFF	TRBV10-3	-	TRBJ2-1	few
TGTGCCAGCAGCTGGGGCATCACAGATACGCAGTATTTT	CASSWGITDTQYF	TRBV7-2	-	TRBJ2-3	few
TGTGCCAGCAGCGTTCGAGGACAGGTGAACACCGGGGAGCTGTTTTTT	CASSVRGQVNTGELFF	TRBV9	TRBD1	TRBJ2-2	-
TGCAGCGTCCAGGCGGGCAATGGCTACACCTTC	CSVQAGNGYTF	TRBV29-1	-	TRBJ1-2	few
TGTGCCACCAGGACGGACAGGGACGCAGATACGCAGTATTTT	CATRTDRDADTQYF	TRBV15	TRBD1	TRBJ2-3	-
TGTGCCAGCAGCTTACCCCCGGGAAGGAGAGGAGTCACCGGGGAGCTGTTTTTT	CASSLPPGRRGVTGELFF	TRBV7-9	-	TRBJ2-2	-
TGTGCCAGCTCACCAGCCTACTCGAAACCGACCGGCGGGGAGCTGTTTTTT	CASSPAYSKPTGGELFF	TRBV18	-	TRBJ2-2	few
TGTGCCAGCAGCTTATTGTCAGGGAATTCACCCCTCCACTTT	CASSLLSGNSPLHF	TRBV7-9	-	TRBJ1-6	few
TGTGCCTGGACAGGGACCGTGGGCGAGCAGTACTTC	CAWTGTVGEQYF	TRBV30	-	TRBJ2-7	-
TGTGCCAGTAGTATGTGGTCAGGGACGAACACCGGGGAGCTGTTTTTT	CASSMWSGTNTGELFF	TRBV19	-	TRBJ2-2	-
TGTGCCAGCAGCCCCAGGGGAGGCTACGAGCAGTACTTC	CASSPRGGYEQYF	TRBV7-9	-	TRBJ2-7	-
TGTGCCAGCTCACCTGCCGGACAGGCCAGCTATGGCTACACCTTC	CASSPAGQASYGYTF	TRBV18	TRBD1	TRBJ1-2	-
TGTGCCAGCAGCTTAGTAATGAACTATGGCTACACCTTC	CASSLVMNYGYTF	TRBV7-2	-	TRBJ1-2	few
TGCAGCATCACGACAGGGAGTGACATTCAGTACTTC	CSITTGSDIQYF	TRBV29-1	TRBD1	TRBJ2-4	-
TGCGCCAGCAGCCCGGCTGGGTCAGCGCCGGGCTACACCTTC	CASSPAGSAPGYTF	TRBV5-1	-	TRBJ1-2	few
TGCAGCGTTGAACATCTGAACTCTGGAAACACCATATATTTT	CSVEHLNSGNTIYF	TRBV29-1	-	TRBJ1-3	few
TGTGCCAGCAGCGTAGAAGGAGCGAACAATGAGCAGTTCTTC	CASSVEGANNEQFF	TRBV9	-	TRBJ2-1	-